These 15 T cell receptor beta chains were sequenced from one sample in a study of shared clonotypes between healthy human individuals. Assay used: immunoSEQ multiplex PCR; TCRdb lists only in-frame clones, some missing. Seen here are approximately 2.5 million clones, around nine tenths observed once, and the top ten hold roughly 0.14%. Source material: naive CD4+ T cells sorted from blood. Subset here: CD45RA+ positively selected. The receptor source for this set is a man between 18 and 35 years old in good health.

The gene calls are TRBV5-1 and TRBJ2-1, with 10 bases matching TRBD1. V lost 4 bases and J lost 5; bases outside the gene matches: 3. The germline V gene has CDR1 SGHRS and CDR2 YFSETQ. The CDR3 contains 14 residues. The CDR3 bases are TGCGCCAGCAGCCGGACAGGGGGTAACAATGAGCAGTTCTTC. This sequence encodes CASSRTGGNNEQFF.

The CDR3 loop reads CASSRGTGEGSDTQYF. The CDR3 DNA reads as TGTGCCAGCAGCCGAGGGACAGGGGAGGGTTCAGATACGCAGTATTTT. The chain couples TRBV11-3 to TRBJ2-3, with TRBD1 matching 10 bases. The CDR3 totals 16 residues. CDR1 SGHNT and CDR2 YENEEA come from the germline V gene. With 5 bases clipped from V and 4 bases from J, the junction kept 9 bases outside the gene matches.

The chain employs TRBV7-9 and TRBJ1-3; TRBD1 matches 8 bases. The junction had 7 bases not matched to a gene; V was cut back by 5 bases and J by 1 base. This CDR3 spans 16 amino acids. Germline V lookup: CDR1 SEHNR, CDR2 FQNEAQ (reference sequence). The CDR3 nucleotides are TGTGCCAGCAGCCCGCCTCAGGGGGCATCTGGAAACACCATATATTTT. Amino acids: CASSPPQGASGNTIYF.

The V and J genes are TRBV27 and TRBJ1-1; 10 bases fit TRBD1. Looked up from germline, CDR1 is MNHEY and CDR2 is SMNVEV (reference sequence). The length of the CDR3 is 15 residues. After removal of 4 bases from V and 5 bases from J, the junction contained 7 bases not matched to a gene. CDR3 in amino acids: CASSSDRGRRTEAFF. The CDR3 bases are TGTGCCAGCAGTTCAGACAGGGGGCGAAGGACTGAAGCTTTCTTT.

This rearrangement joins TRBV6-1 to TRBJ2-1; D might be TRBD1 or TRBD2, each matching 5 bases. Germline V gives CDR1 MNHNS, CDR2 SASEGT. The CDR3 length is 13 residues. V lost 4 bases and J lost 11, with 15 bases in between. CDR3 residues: CASSGPRGFQQFF. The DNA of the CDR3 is TGTGCCAGCAGTGGCCCGAGGGGCTTTCAGCAGTTCTTC.

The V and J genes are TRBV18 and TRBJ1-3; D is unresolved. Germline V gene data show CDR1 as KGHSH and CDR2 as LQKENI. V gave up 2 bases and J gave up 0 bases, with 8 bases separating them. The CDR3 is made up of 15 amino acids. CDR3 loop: CASSPGMGSGNTIYF. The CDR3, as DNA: TGTGCCAGCTCACCAGGGATGGGCTCTGGAAACACCATATATTTT.

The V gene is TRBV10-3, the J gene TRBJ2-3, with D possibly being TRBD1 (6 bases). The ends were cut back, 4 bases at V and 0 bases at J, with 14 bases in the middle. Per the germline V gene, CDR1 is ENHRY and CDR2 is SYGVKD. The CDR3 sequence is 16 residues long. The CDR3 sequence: CAISGVTGPSTDTQYF. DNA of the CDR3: TGTGCCATCAGTGGGGTGACAGGCCCGAGCACAGATACGCAGTATTTT.

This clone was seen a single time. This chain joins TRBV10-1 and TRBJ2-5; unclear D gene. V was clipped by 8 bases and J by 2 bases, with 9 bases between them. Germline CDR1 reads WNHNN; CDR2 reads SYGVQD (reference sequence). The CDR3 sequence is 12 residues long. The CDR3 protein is CASGPSQETQYF. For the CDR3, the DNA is TGCGCCAGCGGTCCCTCACAAGAGACCCAGTACTTC.

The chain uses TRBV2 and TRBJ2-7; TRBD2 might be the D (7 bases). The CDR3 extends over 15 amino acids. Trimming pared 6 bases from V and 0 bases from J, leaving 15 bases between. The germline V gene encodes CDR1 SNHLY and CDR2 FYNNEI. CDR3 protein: CASSIQGGDSYEQYF. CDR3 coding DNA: TGTGCCAGCAGCATACAGGGAGGGGACTCCTACGAGCAGTACTTC.

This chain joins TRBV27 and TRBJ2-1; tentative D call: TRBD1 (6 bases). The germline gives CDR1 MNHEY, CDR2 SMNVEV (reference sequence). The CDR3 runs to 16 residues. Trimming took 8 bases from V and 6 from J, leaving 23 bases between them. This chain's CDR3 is CASQPGQFVISNEQFF. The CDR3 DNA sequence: TGTGCCAGCCAGCCCGGACAGTTTGTTATTTCCAATGAGCAGTTCTTC.

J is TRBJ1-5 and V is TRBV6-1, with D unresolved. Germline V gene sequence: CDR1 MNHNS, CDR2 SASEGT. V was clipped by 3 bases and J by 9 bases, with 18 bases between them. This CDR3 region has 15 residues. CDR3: CASSDGVWIEGPQHF. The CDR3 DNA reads TGTGCCAGCAGTGATGGCGTATGGATCGAGGGGCCCCAGCATTTT.

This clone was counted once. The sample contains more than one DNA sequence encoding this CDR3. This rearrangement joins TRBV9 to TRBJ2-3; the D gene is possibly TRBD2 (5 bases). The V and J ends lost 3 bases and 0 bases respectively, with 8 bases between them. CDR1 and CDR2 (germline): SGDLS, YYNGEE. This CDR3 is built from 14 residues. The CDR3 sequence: CASSGRTSTDTQYF. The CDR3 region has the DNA TGTGCCAGCAGCGGGAGGACTAGCACAGATACGCAGTATTTT. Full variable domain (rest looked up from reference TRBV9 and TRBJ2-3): DSGVTQTPKHLITATGQRVTLRCSPRSGDLSVYWYQQSLDQGLQFLIQYYNGEERAKGNILERFSAQQFPDLHSELNLSSLELGDSALYFCASSGRTSTDTQYFGPGTRLTVL.

The CDR3 nucleotides read TGTGCCATCAGCCCGACTGGGGACTACGAGCAGTACTTC. Translation gives CAISPTGDYEQYF. This sequence joins TRBV10-3 and TRBJ2-7, with D hard to call. The V gene lost 6 bases and the J gene lost 3 bases, with 12 bases spanning the gap. CDR1 is ENHRY, CDR2 SYGVKD, per germline. The CDR3 is 13 amino acids.

The CDR3 region is CASSAGPGVYEQYF. CDR3 nucleotide sequence: TGTGCCAGCAGTGCAGGGCCCGGGGTATACGAGCAGTACTTC. The V and J genes are TRBV2 and TRBJ2-7; D assignment may be TRBD1 or TRBD2 (5 bases each). This CDR3 has 14 residues. The germline CDR1 and CDR2 sequences are SNHLY and FYNNEI. The ends were cut back, 4 bases at V and 4 bases at J, with 14 bases in the middle.

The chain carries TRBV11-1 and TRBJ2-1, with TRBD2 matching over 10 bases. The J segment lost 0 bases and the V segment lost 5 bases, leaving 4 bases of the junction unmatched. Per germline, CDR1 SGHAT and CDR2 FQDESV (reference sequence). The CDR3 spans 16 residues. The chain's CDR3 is CASSGGLAASYNEQFF. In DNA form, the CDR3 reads TGTGCCAGCAGCGGAGGACTAGCGGCCTCCTACAATGAGCAGTTCTTC. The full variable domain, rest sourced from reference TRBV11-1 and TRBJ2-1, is EAEVAQSPRYKITEKSQAVAFWCDPISGHATLYWYRQILGQGPELLVQFQDESVVDDSQLPKDRFSAERLKGVDSTLKIQPAELGDSAMYLCASSGGLAASYNEQFFGPGTRLTVL.